These 8 T cell receptor beta chains were all obtained from the same sample, sequenced in a study of cytomegalovirus exposure and HLA in healthy donors. The method was immunoSEQ multiplex PCR; TCRdb's version includes in-frame clones alone and lacks a portion of them. Of approximately 88,000 clones listed, 84% were seen once; the top ten hold 9.5% to 13%. Material for sequencing was PBMCs. These receptors came from a young woman in good health and CMV-seropositive.

The rearrangement joins TRBV28 to TRBJ1-1; 8 bases agree with TRBD1. The CDR3 runs 16 residues. Trimming cost V 6 bases and J 2 bases; bases outside gene matches: 11. The germline gives CDR1 MDHEN, CDR2 SYDVKM. The CDR3 DNA is TGTGCCAGCAGAAAACCCGGGACAGGAAGAAACACTGAAGCTTTCTTT. It yields the protein CASRKPGTGRNTEAFF.

This clone was seen only once. The chain joins TRBV7-3 to TRBJ1-6, with a weak D call TRBD1 (5 bases). The V gene lost 4 bases and the J gene lost 6 bases, with 13 bases spanning the gap. This CDR3 has 15 amino acids. CDR1 SGHTA and CDR2 FQGTGA come from the germline V gene. CDR3 bases: TGTGCCAGCAGCTCCCAGGGTTTGCCTAATTCACCCCTCCACTTT. Protein: CASSSQGLPNSPLHF.

The chain combines TRBV27 with TRBJ2-1; 11 bases are shared with TRBD2. V dropped 5 bases and J dropped 1; count of bases not matched to a gene: 4. From germline, CDR1 is MNHEY and CDR2 SMNVEV (reference sequence). The CDR3 has 16 amino acids. The CDR3 DNA is TGTGCCAGCAGTCTAACTAGCGGGGGTTCCTACAATGAGCAGTTCTTC. Encoded protein: CASSLTSGGSYNEQFF.

The chain carries TRBV28 and TRBJ1-1; unclear D gene. Germline V gives CDR1 MDHEN, CDR2 SYDVKM. The length of the CDR3 is 12 residues. V was cut by 8 bases and J by 1 base, with 8 bases left in between. The DNA of the CDR3 is TGTGCCAGCCCGAGCTCGAACACTGAAGCTTTCTTT. Amino acid sequence: CASPSSNTEAFF.

This rearrangement joins TRBV9 to TRBJ2-3; 13 bases are a match to TRBD2. Trimming at V came to 5 bases and at J to 6 bases, leaving 9 bases not matched to a gene. CDR3 length equals 16 residues. Germline V gene lookup returns CDR1 SGDLS and CDR2 YYNGEE. CDR3 sequence: CASSLSGTSGADTQYF. CDR3 bases: TGTGCCAGCAGTTTATCAGGGACTAGCGGGGCGGATACGCAGTATTTT.

This clone was picked up a small number of times. This rearrangement joins TRBV7-6 to TRBJ2-1, with TRBD2 identical over 8 bases. The CDR3 sequence is 13 residues long. V shed 3 bases and J 9 bases; nucleotides not matched to a gene: 4. Germline V CDR1 and CDR2: SGHVS, FNYEAQ. The CDR3 reads CASSFSGLAEQFF. In nucleotides, the CDR3 is TGTGCCAGCAGCTTTTCCGGACTAGCTGAGCAGTTCTTC.

The genes are TRBV7-9 and TRBJ2-7, with 9 positions matching TRBD1. CDR3 length: 16 amino acids. The V gene's germline CDR1 is SEHNR and CDR2 FQNEAQ (reference sequence). The V segment lost 5 bases and the J segment 7 bases; nucleotides outside the gene matches: 15. CDR3 loop: CASSPGQGPSFGEQYF. DNA for the CDR3: TGTGCCAGCAGCCCGGGACAGGGTCCGAGTTTTGGGGAGCAGTACTTC. The variable domain in full, with the rest retrieved from reference TRBV7-9 and TRBJ2-7, is DTGVSQNPRHKITKRGQNVTFRCDPISEHNRLYWYRQTLGQGPEFLTYFQNEAQLEKSRLLSDRFSAERPKGSFSTLEIQRTEQGDSAMYLCASSPGQGPSFGEQYFGPGTRLTVT.

The V gene is TRBV2, the J gene TRBJ1-3; no clear D. V lost 2 bases and J 4 bases, leaving 12 bases between the germline ends. Germline V gene sequence: CDR1 SNHLY, CDR2 FYNNEI. CDR3 length: 15 amino acids. CDR3 residues: CASSESGSGGNTIYF. Here the CDR3 DNA reads TGTGCCAGCAGTGAATCGGGATCGGGCGGAAACACCATATATTTT.